A selection of T cell receptor beta chains follows, all from one sample in a study of blood T cell repertoires in COVID-19. The table came from immunoSEQ multiplex PCR; TCRdb's copy has only in-frame clones and leaves some out. The sample gives 350,000 to 450,000 clones, nearly 90% of which show up once; 1.7% is in the top ten. Sequenced sample: PBMCs or T cells enriched from blood (not recorded which). These receptors originate from a woman aged 25 to 39 who had recovered from COVID-19. The CDR3 runs from the conserved cysteine through the conserved F or W. The D gene is left open where the match is weak. Some rows have no size entry. The others give once, few or many, or a class for an expanded clone.

CDR3aa	CDR3nt	d_gene	v_gene	abundance	j_gene	len
CAWSLGGPWDSNYGYTF	TGTGCCTGGAGTTTGGGGGGACCTTGGGATTCTAACTATGGCTACACCTTC	NA	TRBV30	NA	TRBJ1-2	17
CASSRTGQQNTEAFF	TGTGCCAGCAGCCGGACGGGACAGCAGAACACTGAAGCTTTCTTT	TRBD1	TRBV7-9	NA	TRBJ1-1	15
CSVAGGSGSYNEQFF	TGCAGCGTTGCGGGCGGGAGTGGGTCCTACAATGAGCAGTTCTTC	TRBD2	TRBV29-1	NA	TRBJ2-1	15
CASSFGQREYQETQYF	TGTGCCAGCAGTTTTGGCCAGCGGGAATACCAAGAGACCCAGTACTTC	TRBD2	TRBV28	NA	TRBJ2-5	16
CASSYSSGNNEQFF	TGTGCCAGCAGTTACTCATCGGGAAACAATGAGCAGTTCTTC	NA	TRBV6-5	NA	TRBJ2-1	14
CASSLPGGTNEKLFF	TGTGCCAGCAGTTTACCGGGGGGAACTAATGAAAAACTGTTTTTT	NA	TRBV28	NA	TRBJ1-4	15
CASSFSSQVYQPQHF	TGTGCCAGCAGCTTTTCTTCACAGGTTTATCAGCCCCAGCATTTT	NA	TRBV5-8	NA	TRBJ1-5	15
CASSRPSGRAGTGELFF	TGTGCCAGTAGTAGACCTAGCGGGAGGGCCGGTACCGGGGAGCTGTTTTTT	TRBD2	TRBV19	NA	TRBJ2-2	17
CASRRPVSGYNSPLHF	TGTGCCAGCAGACGTCCAGTGTCAGGGTACAATTCACCCCTCCACTTT	NA	TRBV28	NA	TRBJ1-6	16
CASSSGKHSYEQYF	TGTGCCAGCAGCTCGGGAAAGCACTCCTACGAGCAGTACTTC	NA	TRBV7-9	once	TRBJ2-7	14
CASSRGRGSGNTIYF	TGTGCCAGCAGTCGCGGACGGGGCTCTGGAAACACCATATATTTT	NA	TRBV6-5	NA	TRBJ1-3	15
CASSSDRVSKNIQYF	TGTGCCAGCAGCTCAGACAGGGTCTCCAAAAACATTCAGTACTTC	TRBD1	TRBV7-8	NA	TRBJ2-4	15
CASSLTQGKEKLFF	TGCGCCAGCAGCTTAACCCAGGGAAAGGAAAAACTGTTTTTT	NA	TRBV5-1	NA	TRBJ1-4	14
CASSLKLAGTGGISGNTIYF	TGCGCCAGCAGCCTCAAATTGGCCGGGACAGGGGGTATCTCTGGAAACACCATATATTTT	TRBD1	TRBV5-1	NA	TRBJ1-3	20
CASRQGVNSPLHF	TGCGCCAGCAGACAGGGCGTCAATTCACCCCTCCACTTT	NA	TRBV5-1	NA	TRBJ1-6	13
CASSELTGVYGYTF	TGTGCCAGCAGCGAATTGACAGGGGTCTATGGCTACACCTTC	TRBD1	TRBV7-2	NA	TRBJ1-2	14
CASSQGRDRNQPQHF	TGTGCCAGCAGCCAAGGCCGGGACAGAAATCAGCCCCAGCATTTT	TRBD1	TRBV3-1/TRBV3-2	once	TRBJ1-5	15
CASSRDGGNTEAFF	TGCGCCAGCAGCCGAGACGGGGGTAACACTGAAGCTTTCTTT	NA	TRBV5-1	NA	TRBJ1-1	14
CASSQDSTPSTDTQYF	TGCGCCAGCAGCCAAGATAGTACCCCTAGCACAGATACGCAGTATTTT	NA	TRBV4-3	NA	TRBJ2-3	16
CASSLGEGGPGNTIYF	TGTGCCAGCAGCCTCGGAGAAGGAGGACCTGGAAACACCATATATTTT	NA	TRBV3-1/TRBV3-2	NA	TRBJ1-3	16
CASRLDRDNSPLHF	TGTGCCAGCAGACTCGACAGGGATAATTCACCCCTCCACTTT	TRBD1	TRBV28	NA	TRBJ1-6	14
CAISSEGGSRGNEKLFF	TGTGCCATCAGCTCGGAGGGCGGAAGTCGGGGTAATGAAAAACTGTTTTTT	NA	TRBV10-3	NA	TRBJ1-4	17
CASSRERDTEAFF	TGTGCCAGCAGTCGCGAGCGGGACACTGAAGCTTTCTTT	NA	TRBV2	NA	TRBJ1-1	13
CASSLRLAGGETQYF	TGTGCCAGCAGCCTGCGACTAGCGGGGGGGGAGACCCAGTACTTC	TRBD2	TRBV7-9	NA	TRBJ2-5	15
CASSIIGRATFNAEAFF	TGTGCCAGTAGTATAATCGGCAGGGCGACGTTTAACGCTGAAGCTTTCTTT	NA	TRBV19	NA	TRBJ1-1	17
CASSPGAGSSYEQYF	TGTGCCAGCAGCCCAGGGGCAGGGAGCTCCTACGAGCAGTACTTC	NA	TRBV11-2	NA	TRBJ2-7	15
CASRTAGTDYGYTF	TGTGCCAGCAGGACAGCCGGGACTGACTATGGCTACACCTTC	NA	TRBV28	NA	TRBJ1-2	14
CASRAGGNQPQHF	TGTGCCAGCAGGGCCGGGGGGAATCAGCCCCAGCATTTT	NA	TRBV12-3/TRBV12-4	once	TRBJ1-5	13
CSVALGGSYGYTF	TGCAGCGTTGCACTGGGGGGTTCCTATGGCTACACCTTC	NA	TRBV29-1	NA	TRBJ1-2	13
CASSLEGRNTEAFF	TGTGCCAGCAGTTTAGAGGGCAGGAACACTGAAGCTTTCTTT	NA	TRBV28	NA	TRBJ1-1	14
CASSRQNNQPQHF	TGTGCCAGCAGTCGACAGAACAATCAGCCCCAGCATTTT	NA	TRBV27	once	TRBJ1-5	13
CASSLGQFTEAFF	TGTGCCAGCAGCCTAGGACAGTTCACTGAAGCTTTCTTT	NA	TRBV2	few	TRBJ1-1	13
CASSDRMAGELFF	TGTGCCAGCAGCGACAGGATGGCCGGGGAGCTGTTTTTT	NA	TRBV7-8	few	TRBJ2-2	13
CASSERRVDEQYF	TGTGCCAGCAGTGAACGGAGGGTCGACGAGCAGTACTTC	NA	TRBV6-1	once	TRBJ2-7	13
CASSLGPTGADTQYF	TGTGCCAGCAGTTTGGGGCCGACAGGCGCAGATACGCAGTATTTT	NA	TRBV27	once	TRBJ2-3	15
CASSGGTSGYNEQFF	TGCGCCAGCTCCGGAGGGACTAGCGGATACAATGAGCAGTTCTTC	TRBD2	TRBV10-1	NA	TRBJ2-1	15
CATSGGATNTEAFF	TGTGCCACCTCGGGGGGCGCCACTAACACTGAAGCTTTCTTT	NA	TRBV28	NA	TRBJ1-1	14
CASSQIPPGLSSGNTIYF	TGTGCCAGCAGCCAAATACCTCCGGGACTCAGCTCTGGAAACACCATATATTTT	NA	TRBV3-1/TRBV3-2	NA	TRBJ1-3	18
CASSFGVDSPLHF	TGTGCCAGCAGCTTCGGGGTGGATTCACCCCTCCACTTT	NA	TRBV9	NA	TRBJ1-6	13
CASSFDSYEQYF	TGTGCCAGCAGCTTTGACAGTTACGAGCAGTACTTC	NA	TRBV7-9	NA	TRBJ2-7	12
CASSWDRSYEQYF	TGTGCCAGCTCGTGGGACAGAAGCTACGAGCAGTACTTC	TRBD1	TRBV2	NA	TRBJ2-7	13